A single sample is the source of the 10 T cell receptor beta chains below, sequenced in a study of blood T cell repertoires in COVID-19. Only in-frame clones appear in the TCRdb table, and some are missing; sequencing was by immunoSEQ multiplex PCR. The sample comprises some 19,000 clones, over 75% of which are singletons, and 16% rests with the top ten. The specimen was peripheral blood. Receptor source: a man between 65 and 79 years old with COVID-19, enrolled during active disease.

The chain employs TRBV9 and TRBJ2-1; 8 positions match TRBD1. Germline lookup yields CDR1 SGDLS and CDR2 YYNGEE. The CDR3 consists of 17 residues. V trimming: 4 bases; J trimming: 0 bases; junction bases outside the gene matches: 9. As DNA, the CDR3 is TGTGCCAGCAGCCCCAGTGGGACAGGAAGCTCCTACAATGAGCAGTTCTTC. This codes for CASSPSGTGSSYNEQFF.

This clone was detected only once. This chain connects TRBV2 to TRBJ2-6; 7 positions agree with TRBD2. The V gene end was trimmed by 5 bases and the J gene end by 6 bases; junction bases not matched to a gene: 10. The CDR3 runs to 16 residues. CDR1 is SNHLY, CDR2 FYNNEI, per germline. For the CDR3, the DNA is TGTGCCAGCAGTTCTGAGCGGGGCTTAGTGGCCAACGTCCTGACTTTC. Protein product: CASSSERGLVANVLTF.

The CDR3 nucleotides are TGTGCCAGTAGTACCAAACTCAGCGGGGGAAAATACAATGAGCAGTTCTTC. It codes for CASSTKLSGGKYNEQFF. The chain has TRBV19 and TRBJ2-1; the match to TRBD2 covers 8 bases. The CDR3 has 17 residues. Germline V gene lookup returns CDR1 LNHDA and CDR2 SQIVND (reference sequence). Trimming cost V 4 bases and J 4 bases; bases outside gene matches: 12.

The V gene is TRBV5-6, the J gene TRBJ1-6; 12 nucleotides agree with TRBD1. CDR1 is SGHDT and CDR2 is YYEEEE in the germline V gene. This CDR3 is built from 19 residues. Trimming cost V 1 base and J 4 bases; bases outside gene matches: 9. The CDR3: CASSLSRDRGPGYNSPLHF. In DNA, the CDR3 is TGTGCCAGCAGCTTGTCCCGGGACAGGGGGCCGGGATATAATTCACCCCTCCACTTT.

The gene calls are TRBV9 and TRBJ1-6; 10 bases align to TRBD1. This CDR3 region has 15 residues. V lost 0 bases to trimming and J lost 7 bases; unmatched junction nucleotides: 1. CDR1 and CDR2 (germline): SGDLS, YYNGEE. In DNA, the CDR3 is TGTGCCAGCAGCGTAGCGGACAGGGGGAATTCACCCCTCCACTTT. Translating gives CASSVADRGNSPLHF.

The CDR3 nucleotides read TGTGCCAGCAGCCCGGGAGTTGGCTACACCTTC. This translates into CASSPGVGYTF. The J gene is TRBJ1-2, the V gene TRBV11-2, with D uncertain. The V and J ends lost 5 bases and 7 bases respectively, with 8 bases between them. The CDR3 contains 11 residues. CDR1 and CDR2 (germline): SGHAT, FQNNGV.

The chain couples TRBV19 to TRBJ2-7; D is perhaps TRBD2 (6 bases). V lost 10 bases, J lost 0 bases, and 16 bases lay in between. The CDR3 covers 14 residues. Germline CDR1 LNHDA, CDR2 SQIVND (reference sequence). The CDR3 loop is CATRAGPFSYEQYF. For the CDR3, the DNA is TGTGCCACGCGGGCGGGGCCGTTCTCCTACGAGCAGTACTTC.

This chain uses TRBV3-1 (or the pseudogene TRBV3-2) with TRBJ1-2; D might be TRBD1 (5 bases). This CDR3 spans 14 amino acids. The V and J ends lost 0 bases and 4 bases respectively, with 9 bases between them. The germline V gene has CDR1 LGHDT and CDR2 YNNKEL (reference sequence). In nucleotides, the CDR3 is TGTGCCAGCAGCCAAGAGTGGGGGGTCTATGGCTACACCTTC. It codes for CASSQEWGVYGYTF.

The chain is built from TRBV3-1 (or the pseudogene TRBV3-2) and TRBJ1-1; 7 positions match TRBD1. In germline, CDR1 is LGHDT, CDR2 YNNKEL (reference sequence). Trimming took 1 base from V and 3 from J; bases not matched to a gene: 5. The length of the CDR3 is 15 residues. The DNA of the CDR3 is TGTGCCAGCAGCCAAGGACAGGGAGCAGACACTGAAGCTTTCTTT. Translation gives CASSQGQGADTEAFF.

The CDR3 nucleotides read TGCGCCAGCAGCCAAGATTGGCAGGGAGGTACTGAAGCTTTCTTT. This translates into CASSQDWQGGTEAFF. This rearrangement joins TRBV4-1 to TRBJ1-1, with a tentative D call TRBD1 (5 bases). V lost 0 bases to trimming and J lost 5 bases, with 13 bases between them. The length of the CDR3 is 15 residues. Germline CDR1 MGHRA, CDR2 YSYEKL.